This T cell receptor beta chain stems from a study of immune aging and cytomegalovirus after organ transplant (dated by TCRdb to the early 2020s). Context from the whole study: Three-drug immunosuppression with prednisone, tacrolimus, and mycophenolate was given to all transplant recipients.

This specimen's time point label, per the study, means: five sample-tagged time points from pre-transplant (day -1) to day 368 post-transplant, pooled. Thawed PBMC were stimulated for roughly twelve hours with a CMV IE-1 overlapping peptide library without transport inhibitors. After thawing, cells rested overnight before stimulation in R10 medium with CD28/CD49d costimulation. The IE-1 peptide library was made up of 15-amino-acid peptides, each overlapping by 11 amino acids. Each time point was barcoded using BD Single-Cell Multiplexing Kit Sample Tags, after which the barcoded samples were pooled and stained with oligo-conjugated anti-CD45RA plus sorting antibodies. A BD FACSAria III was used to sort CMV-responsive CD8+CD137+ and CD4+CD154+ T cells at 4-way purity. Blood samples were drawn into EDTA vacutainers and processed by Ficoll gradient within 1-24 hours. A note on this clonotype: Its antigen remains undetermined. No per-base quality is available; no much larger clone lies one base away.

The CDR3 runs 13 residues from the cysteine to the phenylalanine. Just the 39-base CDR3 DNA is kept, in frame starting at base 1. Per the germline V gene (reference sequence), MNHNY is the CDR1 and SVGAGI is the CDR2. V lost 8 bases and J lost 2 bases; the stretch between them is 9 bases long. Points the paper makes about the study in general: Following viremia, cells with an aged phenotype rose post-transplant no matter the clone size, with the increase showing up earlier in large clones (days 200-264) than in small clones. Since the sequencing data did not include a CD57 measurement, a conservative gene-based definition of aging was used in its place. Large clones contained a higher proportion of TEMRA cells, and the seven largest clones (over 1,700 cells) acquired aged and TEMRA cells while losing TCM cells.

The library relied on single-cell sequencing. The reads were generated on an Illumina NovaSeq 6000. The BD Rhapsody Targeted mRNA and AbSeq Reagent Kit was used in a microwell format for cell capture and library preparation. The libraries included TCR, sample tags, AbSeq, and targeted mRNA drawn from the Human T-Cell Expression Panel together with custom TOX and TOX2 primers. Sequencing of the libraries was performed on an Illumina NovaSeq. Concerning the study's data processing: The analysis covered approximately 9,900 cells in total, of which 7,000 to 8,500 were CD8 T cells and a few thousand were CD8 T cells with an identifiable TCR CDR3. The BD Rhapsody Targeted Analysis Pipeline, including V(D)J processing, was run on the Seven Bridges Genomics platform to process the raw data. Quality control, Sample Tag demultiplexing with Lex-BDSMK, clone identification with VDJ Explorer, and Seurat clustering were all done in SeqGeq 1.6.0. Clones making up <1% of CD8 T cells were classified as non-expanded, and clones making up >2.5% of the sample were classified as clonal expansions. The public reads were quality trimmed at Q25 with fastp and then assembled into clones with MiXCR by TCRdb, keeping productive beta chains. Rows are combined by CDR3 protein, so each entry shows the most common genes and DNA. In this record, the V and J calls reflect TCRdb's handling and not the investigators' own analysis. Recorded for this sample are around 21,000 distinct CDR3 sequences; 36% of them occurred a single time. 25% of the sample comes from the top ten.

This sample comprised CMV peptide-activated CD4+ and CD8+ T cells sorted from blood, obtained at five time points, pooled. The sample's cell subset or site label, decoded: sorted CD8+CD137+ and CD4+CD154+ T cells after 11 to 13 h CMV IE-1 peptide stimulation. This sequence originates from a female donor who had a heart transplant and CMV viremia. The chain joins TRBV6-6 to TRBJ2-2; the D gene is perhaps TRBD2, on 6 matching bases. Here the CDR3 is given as CASLGGNTGELFF. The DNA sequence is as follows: TGTGCCAGCCTGGGGGGTAACACCGGGGAGCTGTTTTTT.